Presented here are 9 T cell receptor beta chains from one specimen sequenced in a study of T cell clones after liver transplantation. Sequenced by immunoSEQ multiplex PCR; TCRdb stores in-frame clones only, minus some. The profile shows approximately 11,000 clones, 70% to 75% of them singletons. The sequencing used CD4+ T cells from blood, collected less than 33 months after liver transplant. The receptors shown here come from a human patient who received a liver transplant. Some T cells may have come from the graft donor.

This chain connects TRBV6-5 to TRBJ1-1; D remains ambiguous. Germline V gene lookup returns CDR1 MNHEY and CDR2 SVGAGI. The CDR3 has 15 residues. V dropped 0 bases and J dropped 7 bases, with 15 bases sitting between them. CDR3 nucleotide sequence: TGTGCCAGCAGTTACTCCTTTTCAGGCAATGGTGAAGCTTTCTTT. It encodes CASSYSFSGNGEAFF.

The J gene is TRBJ2-7, the V gene TRBV6-5, with 7 bases identical to TRBD1. The CDR3 is made up of 14 amino acids. The germline gives CDR1 MNHEY, CDR2 SVGAGI. The V gene end was trimmed by 4 bases and the J gene end by 1 base; junction bases not matched to a gene: 4. DNA for the CDR3: TGTGCCAGCAGTTTGGGACAGCAATCCTACGAGCAGTACTTC. Its protein is CASSLGQQSYEQYF.

The rearrangement links TRBV5-1 to TRBJ2-3, with unresolved D. V lost 4 bases and J lost 2, with 8 bases in between. The germline gives CDR1 SGHRS, CDR2 YFSETQ. The CDR3 totals 13 residues. The CDR3 nucleotides are TGCGCCAGCAGCCCACAAGACACAGATACGCAGTATTTT. It specifies CASSPQDTDTQYF.

V and J are TRBV27 and TRBJ2-3, with 9 bases aligning to TRBD2. The germline CDR1 and CDR2 sequences are MNHEY and SMNVEV (reference sequence). CDR3 size: 16 residues. V lost 2 bases and J lost 6; bases outside the gene matches: 9. For the CDR3, the DNA is TGTGCCAGCAGTTTACAGGCGGGGGGGCCTTTGGATACGCAGTATTTT. It is translated as CASSLQAGGPLDTQYF.

The gene calls are TRBV12-5 and TRBJ2-3; TRBD1 aligns across 7 bases. Per germline, CDR1 LGHNT and CDR2 FRNRAP. This CDR3 region has 13 residues. V was clipped by 5 bases and J by 4 bases; unmatched bases: 3. The DNA for the CDR3 is TGTGCTAGTGGTCGTGACAGGGCAGATACGCAGTATTTT. Translation: CASGRDRADTQYF.

The chain is built from TRBV28 and TRBJ1-6; the D gene is possibly TRBD1 (5 bases). This CDR3 has 14 residues. CDR1 and CDR2 from the germline V gene are MDHEN and SYDVKM. With 2 bases removed from V and 7 bases from J, the gap between germline ends came to 9 bases. The CDR3 sequence: CASSLGRENSPLHF. In nucleotides, the CDR3 is TGTGCCAGCAGTTTAGGCAGGGAAAATTCACCCCTCCACTTT. The whole variable domain, filled in from reference TRBV28 and TRBJ1-6, reads DVKVTQSSRYLVKRTGEKVFLECVQDMDHENMFWYRQDPGLGLRLIYFSYDVKMKEKGDIPEGYSVSREKKERFSLILESASTNQTSMYLCASSLGRENSPLHFGNGTRLTVT.

The J gene is TRBJ2-7, the V gene TRBV25-1, with D perhaps given as TRBD1 or TRBD2 (5 bases each). The CDR3 is 16 amino acids. The germline V gene has CDR1 MGHDK and CDR2 SYGVNS. The V end was cut by 2 bases, the J end by 3 bases, with 17 bases between. The CDR3 bases are TGTGCCAGCAGTGAAGAAGAGGGACCTTTATTCTACGAGCAGTACGTC. Translating it yields CASSEEEGPLFYEQYV.

The V and J genes are TRBV27 and TRBJ2-3; D possibly corresponds to TRBD2 (5 bases). Germline V gene data show CDR1 as MNHEY and CDR2 as SMNVEV (reference sequence). V was pared by 5 bases and J by 3 bases, with 21 bases between. The CDR3 contains 17 residues. CDR3 sequence: CASSPLPGITGTDTQYF. The CDR3 coding sequence is TGTGCCAGCAGTCCCCTCCCCGGGATTACGGGGACAGATACGCAGTATTTT.

This clone was picked up a small number of times. The chain carries TRBV27 and TRBJ2-1; TRBD2 matches at 10 bases. Trimming cost V 7 bases and J 8 bases; bases outside gene matches: 11. The CDR3 contains 15 residues. The V gene's germline CDR1 is MNHEY and CDR2 SMNVEV (reference sequence). CDR3 in DNA: TGTGCCAGCATCATGGCTAGCGGGAGATTAGATGAGCAGTTCTTC. It is translated as CASIMASGRLDEQFF.